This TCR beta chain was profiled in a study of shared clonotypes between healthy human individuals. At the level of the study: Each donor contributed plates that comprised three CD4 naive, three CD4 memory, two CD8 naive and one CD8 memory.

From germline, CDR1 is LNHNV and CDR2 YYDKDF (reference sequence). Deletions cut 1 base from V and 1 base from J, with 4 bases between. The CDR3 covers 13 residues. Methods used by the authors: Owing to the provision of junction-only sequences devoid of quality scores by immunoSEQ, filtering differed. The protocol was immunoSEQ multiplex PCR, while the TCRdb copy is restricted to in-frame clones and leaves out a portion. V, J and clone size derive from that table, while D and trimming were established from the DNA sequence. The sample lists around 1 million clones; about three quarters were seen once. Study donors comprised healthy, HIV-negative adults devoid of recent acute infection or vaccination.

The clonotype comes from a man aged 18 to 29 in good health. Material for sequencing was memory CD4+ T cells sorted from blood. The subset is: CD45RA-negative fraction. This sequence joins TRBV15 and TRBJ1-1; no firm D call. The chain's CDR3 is CATSRAANTEAFF. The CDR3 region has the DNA TGTGCCACCAGCAGAGCAGCGAACACTGAAGCTTTCTTT.